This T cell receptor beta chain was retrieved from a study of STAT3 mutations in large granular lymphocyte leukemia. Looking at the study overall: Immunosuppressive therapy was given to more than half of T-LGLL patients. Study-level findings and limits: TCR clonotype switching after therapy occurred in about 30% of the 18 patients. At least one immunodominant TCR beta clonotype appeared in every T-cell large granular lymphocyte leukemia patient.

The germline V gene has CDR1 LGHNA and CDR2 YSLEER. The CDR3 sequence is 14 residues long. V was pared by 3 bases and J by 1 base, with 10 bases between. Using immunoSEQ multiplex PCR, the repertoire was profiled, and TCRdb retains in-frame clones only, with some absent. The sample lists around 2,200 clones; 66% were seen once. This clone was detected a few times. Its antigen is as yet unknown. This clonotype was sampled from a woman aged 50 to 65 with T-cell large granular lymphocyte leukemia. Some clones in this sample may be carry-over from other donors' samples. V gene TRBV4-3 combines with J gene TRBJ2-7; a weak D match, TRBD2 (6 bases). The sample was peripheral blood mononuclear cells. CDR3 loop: CASSQEGPSYEQYF. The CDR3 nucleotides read TGCGCCAGCAGCCAGGAGGGACCTTCCTACGAGCAGTACTTC.